The 27 T cell receptor beta chains listed next were all sequenced from one sample in a study of technical replicates of blood from a handful of donors. Measured with immunoSEQ multiplex PCR; TCRdb has only the in-frame clones, and not every one. The sample contains more than 13,000 clones, about 80% of which appear only once. The source material was PBMCs. The receptors stem from a human donor in good health.

The chain couples TRBV7-6 to TRBJ2-6; D is unclear. Trimming left V 0 bases short and J 0 bases short, with 9 bases between. Germline lookup yields CDR1 SGHVS and CDR2 FNYEAQ. CDR3 length equals 17 residues. The CDR3: CASSLAPSLSGANVLTF. The DNA for the CDR3 is TGTGCCAGCAGCTTAGCGCCTAGTCTCTCTGGGGCCAACGTCCTGACTTTC.

The rearrangement joins TRBV28 to TRBJ2-5, with 7 bases matching TRBD2. Germline V gives CDR1 MDHEN, CDR2 SYDVKM. There are 15 residues in the CDR3. Unmatched junction bases numbered 9, after V lost 3 bases and J lost 5 bases. Written as DNA, the CDR3 is TGTGCCAGCAGTTTTTGGGGCGGGAGTGGGGAGACCCAGTACTTC. Its translation: CASSFWGGSGETQYF.

The genes are TRBV5-6 and TRBJ2-5; D is perhaps TRBD2 (5 bases). Germline values: CDR1 SGHDT, CDR2 YYEEEE. V was pared by 0 bases and J by 3 bases, with 12 bases between. This CDR3 is built from 15 residues. CDR3 sequence: CASSLAGVSEETQYF. CDR3 DNA sequence: TGTGCCAGCAGCTTGGCCGGTGTTAGCGAAGAGACCCAGTACTTC.

J is TRBJ2-2 and V is TRBV5-4; TRBD2 matches 15 bases. This CDR3 contains 17 residues. The ends lost 5 bases at V and 1 base at J; junction bases unmatched: 3. Germline CDR1 and CDR2: SGHNT and YYREEE (reference sequence). CDR3 sequence reads: CASRQGLAGGNTGELFF. In DNA form, the CDR3 reads TGTGCCAGCAGACAGGGACTAGCGGGAGGGAACACCGGGGAGCTGTTTTTT.

CDR3 nucleotides: TGTGCCAGCAGCCCGGATGAAAAACTGTTTTTT. Protein sequence: CASSPDEKLFF. The rearrangement joins TRBV7-9 to TRBJ1-4, with D unclear. Germline loops: CDR1 SEHNR, CDR2 FQNEAQ (reference sequence). The CDR3 has 11 residues. The V gene lost 5 bases and the J gene lost 6 bases, with 4 bases spanning the gap.

The table lists this clone with a count of one. The gene calls are TRBV29-1 and TRBJ2-5; 8 nucleotides align to TRBD1. Germline V gene sequence: CDR1 SQVTM, CDR2 ANQGSEA. This CDR3 comprises 12 residues. V gave up 6 bases and J gave up 3 bases; unmatched junction bases: 3. DNA for the CDR3: TGCAGCGTCTCGGGACAGGAAGAGACCCAGTACTTC. Translating gives CSVSGQEETQYF.

The gene calls are TRBV6-1 and TRBJ1-5; 9 bases fit TRBD1. The J segment lost 3 bases and the V segment lost 3 bases, leaving 6 bases of the junction unmatched. The CDR3 is made up of 16 amino acids. Germline lookup yields CDR1 MNHNS and CDR2 SASEGT. DNA for the CDR3: TGTGCCAGCAGTGATATGGGGACAGGGAACAATCAGCCCCAGCATTTT. It codes for CASSDMGTGNNQPQHF.

The chain employs TRBV7-2 and TRBJ2-7, with 10 bases fitting TRBD2. Trimming cost V 2 bases and J 2 bases; bases outside gene matches: 0. CDR1 and CDR2 from the germline V gene are SGHTA and FQGNSA. The CDR3 loop spans 14 amino acids. CDR3 amino acids: CASSLLAGAYEQYF. In nucleotides, the CDR3 is TGTGCCAGCAGCTTACTAGCGGGAGCCTACGAGCAGTACTTC.

This chain links TRBV7-8 with TRBJ2-1; 8 bases are a match to TRBD1. The CDR3 contains 17 residues. The J segment lost 0 bases and the V segment lost 1 base, leaving 5 bases of the junction unmatched. The germline V gene has CDR1 SGHVS and CDR2 FQNEAQ. In DNA, the CDR3 is TGTGCCAGCAGCTTAGGCGGACAGGGAGCCTCCTACAATGAGCAGTTCTTC. It encodes CASSLGGQGASYNEQFF.

The J gene is TRBJ2-7, the V gene TRBV7-9; 7 bases agree with TRBD1. The CDR3 length is 14 residues. Germline assignment: CDR1 SEHNR and CDR2 FQNEAQ (reference sequence). V trimming: 2 bases; J trimming: 4 bases; junction bases outside the gene matches: 5. CDR3 in amino acids: CASSLTGVGYEQYF. CDR3 bases: TGTGCCAGCAGCTTAACAGGGGTAGGGTACGAGCAGTACTTC.

A few counts support this clone. CDR3 sequence: CASSFRGSPEAFF. The CDR3 DNA is TGTGCCAGCAGCTTCCGGGGTTCCCCTGAAGCTTTCTTT. The chain employs TRBV7-2 and TRBJ1-1, with D uncertain. Trimming left V 3 bases short and J 6 bases short, with 11 bases between. The CDR3 loop spans 13 amino acids. The germline CDR1 and CDR2 sequences are SGHTA and FQGNSA.

The chain links TRBV25-1 to TRBJ2-1; D might be TRBD1 (6 bases). CDR1 is MGHDK, CDR2 SYGVNS, per germline. V was trimmed by 8 bases and J by 4 bases, leaving 9 bases between them. The CDR3 consists of 12 residues. In DNA form, the CDR3 reads TGTGCCAGCTCCGACAGGTACAATGAGCAGTTCTTC. Residues: CASSDRYNEQFF.

There are a few counts of this clone. The V and J genes are TRBV5-1 and TRBJ2-3, with D possibly being TRBD1 (5 bases). The CDR3 loop spans 14 amino acids. Germline V gene lookup returns CDR1 SGHRS and CDR2 YFSETQ. The V end lost 3 bases, the J end lost 2 bases, and 10 bases lay between the germline ends. Written as DNA, the CDR3 is TGCGCCAGCAGCTGGCAAGGGGCCACAGATACGCAGTATTTT. Translation: CASSWQGATDTQYF.

This chain links TRBV29-1 with TRBJ2-3; no clear D. V dropped 0 bases and J dropped 2 bases, with 9 bases sitting between them. The germline CDR1 and CDR2 sequences are SQVTM and ANQGSEA. The CDR3 is made up of 14 amino acids. Here the CDR3 reads CSVEDWASTDTQYF. The CDR3 DNA is TGCAGCGTTGAAGACTGGGCTTCCACAGATACGCAGTATTTT.

V usage is TRBV4-1 and J usage is TRBJ2-7, with TRBD2 matching 14 bases. Germline loops: CDR1 MGHRA, CDR2 YSYEKL. Germline trimming cut 1 base from V and 9 bases from J; bases unmatched to any gene: 5. This CDR3 region has 15 residues. The CDR3 spells CASSQGLAGGDVQYF. The CDR3 nucleotides read TGCGCCAGCAGCCAAGGACTAGCGGGGGGGGACGTGCAGTACTTC.

The V and J genes are TRBV13 and TRBJ2-5; tentatively, D is TRBD1 (6 bases). Germline V gene lookup returns CDR1 PRHDT and CDR2 FYEKMQ (reference sequence). V was trimmed by 5 bases and J by 7 bases, leaving 14 bases between them. CDR3 size: 13 residues. CDR3 DNA: TGTGCCAGCAGCCCGGGGACACCCGGGACCCAGTACTTC. It encodes CASSPGTPGTQYF.

This clone was seen only once. The chain links TRBV6-6 to TRBJ1-2, with 8 bases aligning to TRBD1. Germline V gene sequence: CDR1 MNHNY, CDR2 SVGAGI (reference sequence). The CDR3 spans 15 residues. J lost 7 bases, V lost 7 bases, and 14 bases had no gene match. CDR3 in DNA: TGTGCCAGCACCCAGGCGGGCCAGGGGGCCTTTGGCTACACCTTC. This translates into CASTQAGQGAFGYTF.

The chain recombines TRBV19 with TRBJ1-2, with D possibly being TRBD1 (6 bases). Per the germline V gene, CDR1 is LNHDA and CDR2 is SQIVND (reference sequence). V gave up 7 bases and J gave up 7 bases, with 28 bases separating them. This CDR3 comprises 17 residues. In nucleotides, the CDR3 is TGTGCCAGTACCCCCCGAATCCCCTTAGCAGGGGATCGTGGCTACACCTTC. The encoded protein is CASTPRIPLAGDRGYTF.

This clone was detected only a few times. The gene calls are TRBV4-1 and TRBJ1-5; D is uncertain. V was trimmed by 0 bases and J by 5 bases, leaving 5 bases between them. Germline V gene lookup returns CDR1 MGHRA and CDR2 YSYEKL. This CDR3 region has 13 residues. CDR3 in amino acids: CASSQDGDQPQHF. CDR3 DNA: TGCGCCAGCAGCCAAGACGGGGATCAGCCCCAGCATTTT.

V and J are TRBV5-4 and TRBJ1-2; 10 nucleotides agree with TRBD1. Germline trimming cut 6 bases from V and 5 bases from J; bases unmatched to any gene: 7. The germline gives CDR1 SGHNT, CDR2 YYREEE (reference sequence). The CDR3 is made up of 14 amino acids. In DNA form, the CDR3 reads TGTGCCAGCAACTCCGGGACAGGGGCTTATGGCTACACCTTC. This sequence encodes CASNSGTGAYGYTF. Supplemented by reference TRBV5-4 and TRBJ1-2, the full variable domain reads ETGVTQSPTHLIKTRGQQVTLRCSSQSGHNTVSWYQQALGQGPQFIFQYYREEENGRGNFPPRFSGLQFPNYSSELNVNALELDDSALYLCASNSGTGAYGYTFGSGTRLTVV.

The rearrangement uses TRBV27 and TRBJ1-5, with D uncertain. Trimming stripped 6 bases from V and 0 bases from J, with 6 bases between. Germline values: CDR1 MNHEY, CDR2 SMNVEV (reference sequence). The CDR3 consists of 13 residues. The CDR3 reads CASRQTSNQPQHF. CDR3 nucleotides: TGTGCCAGCAGACAGACTAGCAATCAGCCCCAGCATTTT.

The gene calls are TRBV6-1 and TRBJ1-2, with 9 bases identical to TRBD1. This CDR3 spans 14 amino acids. The V gene's germline CDR1 is MNHNS and CDR2 SASEGT. V lost 6 bases, J lost 7 bases, and 9 bases stayed unmatched. CDR3 DNA: TGTGCCAGCAGCACTAGGACAGGGGAGGGTGGCTACACCTTC. Its translation is CASSTRTGEGGYTF.

J is TRBJ1-1 and V is TRBV2; 9 positions agree with TRBD1. CDR1 is SNHLY and CDR2 is FYNNEI in the germline V gene. Trimming at V came to 8 bases and at J to 3 bases, leaving 10 bases not matched to a gene. The CDR3 is 15 amino acids. For the CDR3, the DNA is TGTGCCAGCGGAACGATACAGGGGGCCTACACTGAAGCTTTCTTT. This encodes CASGTIQGAYTEAFF.

J is TRBJ2-1 and V is TRBV14; no clear D gene. This CDR3 has 13 residues. Between the trimmed V and J ends, which lost 4 bases and 9 bases, there was a span of 13 bases. Looked up from germline, CDR1 is SGHDN and CDR2 is FVKESK. The DNA for the CDR3 is TGTGCCAGCAGCCGACCTGCAACGGGTGAGCAGTTCTTC. This codes for CASSRPATGEQFF. The complete variable domain, with remaining parts taken from reference TRBV14 and TRBJ2-1, reads EAGVTQFPSHSVIEKGQTVTLRCDPISGHDNLYWYRRVMGKEIKFLLHFVKESKQDESGMPNNRFLAERTGGTYSTLKVQPAELEDSGVYFCASSRPATGEQFFGPGTRLTVL.

The chain has TRBV9 and TRBJ2-5; 9 bases fit TRBD2. CDR1 SGDLS and CDR2 YYNGEE come from the germline V gene. The CDR3 runs to 18 residues. The V and J ends lost 0 bases and 4 bases, in that order; junction bases with no gene match: 13. The CDR3 region is CASSVGASGKPLGETQYF. The CDR3, as DNA: TGTGCCAGCAGCGTAGGGGCTAGCGGGAAACCCTTAGGAGAGACCCAGTACTTC.

This rearrangement joins TRBV4-1 to TRBJ1-2, with 8 bases aligning to TRBD1. Germline assignment: CDR1 MGHRA and CDR2 YSYEKL. The CDR3 totals 15 residues. After removal of 4 bases from V and 4 bases from J, the junction contained 8 bases not matched to a gene. The CDR3 loop reads CASSLGQGDVYGYTF. In DNA form, the CDR3 reads TGCGCCAGCAGCCTAGGACAGGGTGATGTCTATGGCTACACCTTC.

This rearrangement joins TRBV5-1 to TRBJ2-1; D might be TRBD2 (6 bases). Looked up from germline, CDR1 is SGHRS and CDR2 is YFSETQ. V was cut by 4 bases and J by 7 bases, with 12 bases left in between. The CDR3 length is 13 residues. CDR3 coding DNA: TGCGCCAGCAGCACGGGACTGATAAATGAGCAGTTCTTC. Translated: CASSTGLINEQFF.